Each of the 18 T cell receptor beta chains below was sequenced from the same sample in a study of blood T cell repertoires in COVID-19. Clones were read by immunoSEQ multiplex PCR, and TCRdb kept only the in-frame ones, dropping some. Of about 60,000 clones listed, around 88% are singletons. Sequenced: peripheral blood. All receptors come from a woman older than 75 with active COVID-19.

The rearrangement joins TRBV29-1 to TRBJ2-3; TRBD2 might be the D (6 bases). Germline CDR1 is SQVTM and CDR2 is ANQGSEA. The CDR3 is made up of 14 amino acids. V shed 4 bases and J shed 2 bases, with 13 bases lying between them. This CDR3 reads CSVAGTLHTDTQYF. CDR3 bases: TGCAGCGTTGCTGGGACTCTACACACAGATACGCAGTATTTT.

This clone was observed a single time. This chain joins TRBV19 and TRBJ1-6; 8 nucleotides agree with TRBD1. Germline assignment: CDR1 LNHDA and CDR2 SQIVND (reference sequence). The trim removed 6 bases at V and 9 bases at J, leaving 7 bases unmatched. The CDR3 sequence is 14 residues long. CDR3 sequence (DNA): TGTGCCAGTAGGACGACAGGGGAAGGTTCACCCCTCCACTTT. It is translated as CASRTTGEGSPLHF. The full variable domain, with the rest looked up from reference TRBV19 and TRBJ1-6, is DGGITQSPKYLFRKEGQNVTLSCEQNLNHDAMYWYRQDPGQGLRLIYYSQIVNDFQKGDIAEGYSVSREKKESFPLTVTSAQKNPTAFYLCASRTTGEGSPLHFGNGTRLTVT.

The chain recombines TRBV7-2 with TRBJ2-7, with 9 bases fitting TRBD1. The CDR3 runs 13 residues. Germline V CDR1 and CDR2: SGHTA, FQGNSA. After removal of 8 bases from V and 3 bases from J, the junction contained 5 bases not matched to a gene. The CDR3 DNA reads as TGTGCCAGCCAACAGGGGGCGAACTACGAGCAGTACTTC. Translation gives CASQQGANYEQYF.

J is TRBJ2-3 and V is TRBV4-2, with 8 bases that match TRBD2. The trim removed 1 base at V and 2 bases at J, leaving 8 bases unmatched. The CDR3 runs 17 residues. Germline V lookup: CDR1 LGHNA, CDR2 YNFKEQ. The DNA for the CDR3 is TGTGCCAGCAGCCAAGGAGGCCTAGCGGGCAACACAGATACGCAGTATTTT. It is translated as CASSQGGLAGNTDTQYF.

There are many counts of this clone. This rearrangement joins TRBV28 to TRBJ2-1, with D possibly matching TRBD2 (7 bases). Trimming removed 7 bases at V and 8 bases at J, with 18 bases between. Germline CDR1 and CDR2: MDHEN and SYDVKM. The CDR3 runs 14 residues. CDR3 DNA sequence: TGTGCCAGCACCTTGGGGGGGCTGGGGGATGAGCAGTTCTTC. Protein product: CASTLGGLGDEQFF.

The chain carries TRBV6-5 and TRBJ1-5, with 12 bases identical to TRBD1. This CDR3 spans 15 amino acids. CDR1 and CDR2 (germline): MNHEY, SVGAGI. The junction had 3 bases not matched to a gene; V was cut back by 4 bases and J by 5 bases. The CDR3 DNA reads TGTGCCAGCAGTTCCGGGACAGGGGGCGATCAGCCCCAGCATTTT. It codes for CASSSGTGGDQPQHF.

The V gene is TRBV7-8, the J gene TRBJ1-5, with no clear D. This CDR3 contains 14 residues. V was cut by 2 bases and J by 4 bases, with 9 bases left in between. Germline V gives CDR1 SGHVS, CDR2 FQNEAQ. CDR3 bases: TGTGCCAGCAGCTTACCAGAATCTAATCAGCCCCAGCATTTT. The encoded protein is CASSLPESNQPQHF.

This clone has a handful of counts. This rearrangement joins TRBV28 to TRBJ1-4; 8 nucleotides line up with TRBD1. Germline CDR1 reads MDHEN; CDR2 reads SYDVKM. The ends lost 2 bases at V and 8 bases at J; junction bases unmatched: 4. The CDR3 loop spans 14 amino acids. CDR3 bases: TGTGCCAGCAGTTTACACGACAGGGGCGAAAAACTGTTTTTT. Translation: CASSLHDRGEKLFF.

This chain links TRBV7-2 with TRBJ2-7; TRBD1 is a possible D gene (5 bases). V lost 5 bases and J lost 0, with 5 bases in between. The CDR3 runs to 12 residues. CDR1 and CDR2 (germline): SGHTA, FQGNSA. CDR3 loop: CASSDSSYEQYF. The CDR3 DNA is TGTGCCAGCAGCGACAGCTCCTACGAGCAGTACTTC. The full variable domain, its missing parts supplied by reference TRBV7-2 and TRBJ2-7, is GAGVSQSPSNKVTEKGKDVELRCDPISGHTALYWYRQSLGQGLEFLIYFQGNSAPDKSGLPSDRFSAERTGGSVSTLTIQRTQQEDSAVYLCASSDSSYEQYFGPGTRLTVT.

This clone was seen once. The chain uses TRBV28 and TRBJ2-5; 7 nucleotides line up with TRBD2. With 8 bases clipped from V and 4 bases from J, the junction kept 10 bases outside the gene matches. From germline, CDR1 is MDHEN and CDR2 SYDVKM. The CDR3 runs 14 residues. CDR3 sequence (DNA): TGTGCCAGCCAGGTCCTGGGGGGGTCAGAGACCCAGTACTTC. Protein: CASQVLGGSETQYF.

The chain couples TRBV5-1 to TRBJ1-6; a possible D gene is TRBD1 (5 bases). V lost 0 bases to trimming and J lost 6 bases, with 13 bases between them. Germline V gives CDR1 SGHRS, CDR2 YFSETQ. The CDR3 is 16 residues long. The CDR3, as DNA: TGCGCCAGCAGCTTGGAACAGGCAAACCTTAATTCACCCCTCCACTTT. This gives the protein CASSLEQANLNSPLHF.

V and J are TRBV2 and TRBJ2-3; D possibly corresponds to TRBD2 (5 bases). Germline CDR1 SNHLY, CDR2 FYNNEI. The CDR3 has 12 amino acids. The V gene lost 6 bases and the J gene lost 6 bases, with 10 bases spanning the gap. The CDR3 coding sequence is TGTGCCAGCAGCCCGAGGGCGGATACGCAGTATTTT. This encodes CASSPRADTQYF.

The CDR3 loop reads CSVEELRLNTEAFF. CDR3 bases: TGCAGCGTTGAAGAATTGCGTCTGAACACTGAAGCTTTCTTT. The chain uses TRBV29-1 and TRBJ1-1; D remains unclear. V gave up 0 bases and J gave up 0 bases, with 8 bases separating them. The CDR3 totals 14 residues. The V gene's germline CDR1 is SQVTM and CDR2 ANQGSEA.

The V and J genes are TRBV10-3 and TRBJ2-7, with D tentatively TRBD1 (6 bases). This CDR3 spans 12 amino acids. Germline V gene lookup returns CDR1 ENHRY and CDR2 SYGVKD. Trimming took 9 bases from V and 5 from J, leaving 14 bases between them. CDR3 coding DNA: TGTGCCATATCAGGGGTTACCAACGAGCAGTACTTC. Its protein product is CAISGVTNEQYF.

The chain combines TRBV4-3 with TRBJ2-1, with D possibly being TRBD2 (5 bases). The CDR3 covers 14 residues. Trimming stripped 3 bases from V and 6 bases from J, with 12 bases between. Germline loops: CDR1 LGHNA, CDR2 YSLEER. In nucleotides, the CDR3 is TGCGCCAGCAGCCAGGGCGGGCGGGTCAATGAGCAGTTCTTC. This codes for CASSQGGRVNEQFF.

This chain uses TRBV7-2 with TRBJ2-7; 14 nucleotides agree with TRBD2. Germline CDR1 SGHTA, CDR2 FQGNSA. CDR3 size: 17 residues. J lost 7 bases, V lost 4 bases, and 12 bases had no gene match. The CDR3 DNA sequence: TGTGCCAGCAGCTCCCAGCCGGGACTAGCGGGGGCGGGGGAGCAGTACTTC. Protein sequence: CASSSQPGLAGAGEQYF.

This clone was detected once. As DNA, the CDR3 is TGTGCCAGCAGCGTGACTAGCCTAAACTCTGGGGCCAACGTCCTGACTTTC. It specifies CASSVTSLNSGANVLTF. J is TRBJ2-6 and V is TRBV6-4, with TRBD2 matching 7 bases. Germline CDR1 reads MRHNA; CDR2 reads SNTAGT. This CDR3 is built from 17 residues. The V and J ends lost 6 bases and 0 bases, in that order; junction bases with no gene match: 8.

This clone has only a few counts. This chain connects TRBV6-5 to TRBJ2-7; 8 bases are shared with TRBD1. In germline, CDR1 is MNHEY, CDR2 SVGAGI. Trimming cost V 7 bases and J 5 bases; bases outside gene matches: 7. The CDR3 extends over 13 amino acids. CDR3 in amino acids: CASKGQGLHEQYF. For the CDR3, the DNA is TGTGCCAGCAAAGGACAGGGTCTCCACGAGCAGTACTTC.